This T cell receptor (beta chain) stems from a study of regulatory T cells in long-lasting Graves disease. Germline CDR1 reads SGDLS; CDR2 reads YYNGEE. The CDR3 totals 19 residues. J lost 6 bases, V lost 4 bases, and 16 bases had no gene match. Libraries of TCR beta came from iRepertoire HTBI primers plus Arm-PCR of CDR3 regions. TCRdb fed the multiplex PCR reads into MiXCR, producing one record per CDR3 protein. The sample lists 580,000 or so distinct CDR3 sequences; around 15% were seen once. Time point of the sample: newly diagnosed GD, antithyroid drugs for less than 3 months. The authors made the TCR library using RNA they extracted from PBMCs. This clonotype was observed a single time. The same data also contributed to another study, on T cells in Graves' hyperthyroidism and ophthalmopathy.

The clonotype originates from a man between 18 and 29 years old with Graves disease. The rearrangement joins TRBV9 to TRBJ2-1, with TRBD2 matching 13 bases. Sequencing used peripheral blood mononuclear cells (PBMCs), obtained at new diagnosis, from a patient treated with antithyroid drugs. The CDR3 DNA follows: TGTGCCAGCAGCTCCAACCCACAACCGGGACTAGCGGGATTCAATGAGCAGTTCTTC. Its protein is CASSSNPQPGLAGFNEQFF.